This T cell receptor (beta chain) was documented in a study of T-cell reconstitution after alpha-beta-depleted transplantation in children. The study's findings and limits: By one year post-transplant, T-cell counts and diversity largely arose from T cells that were newly produced. About two months after transplant, alpha-beta T cells reportedly came from several hundred expanded graft clones. Elevated TCRbeta diversity at day 60 was traced, in some patients, to surviving recipient T cells and thymic progenitors.

Many counts were recorded for this clonotype. What it binds is not known. V lost 0 bases to trimming and J lost 7 bases, with 19 bases between them. The CDR3 consists of 17 residues. For TCRbeta, the library was prepared with unique molecular identifiers. MiXCR, run by TCRdb on the PCR reads, gives a single entry per CDR3 protein. The sample lists approximately 400,000 distinct CDR3 sequences; 15% to 20% were seen once. This receptor was obtained from a boy under three years old who had a stem cell transplant for Wiskott-Aldrich syndrome, so the T cells may come from the graft donor. Sequenced here: PBMCs, mostly from graft donor cells, sampled 360 days after TCRalphabeta/CD19-depleted stem cell transplant. The rearrangement links TRBV12-3 or TRBV12-4 to TRBJ1-5, with a possible D match to TRBD1 (6 bases). The CDR3 DNA is TGTGCCAGCAGTTTAGCCATGACAGGAGGTTCCCGGCAGCCCCAGCATTTT. This gives the protein CASSLAMTGGSRQPQHF.